This paragraph covers one T cell receptor beta chain sequence. Per the germline V gene, CDR1 is SNHLY and CDR2 is FYNNEI. This CDR3 spans 14 amino acids. This sample is drawn from a study of T cells expressing NK-cell markers. TCRdb reprocessed the 5' RACE reads, keeping one entry per CDR3 protein, no DNA. The sample has some 190,000 distinct CDR3 sequences. This chain connects TRBV2 to TRBJ2-1; TCRdb's D call, TRBD1, is unchecked because there is no DNA. The TCR was taken from a man aged 18 to 70 in good health. The sample consisted of blood T cells: a sorted CD56 or NKG2C T cell subset, CD4+ or CD8+ T cells, or bulk PBMC T cells (not recorded which). CDR3 amino acids: CASSELEGGNEQFF.